This TCR beta chain was sequenced in a study of blood T cell repertoires in COVID-19. On the study more broadly: From the United States, Italy and Spain came samples of acute and convalescent COVID-19.

Method: immunoSEQ multiplex PCR; TCRdb's copy keeps in-frame clones and lacks some. The table lists tens of thousands of clones, roughly 80% of them singletons, with around 50% in the top ten. This CDR3 has 16 residues. Trimming took off 4 bases at V and 3 bases at J, with 13 bases between the two ends. Germline-derived CDR1 and CDR2 are MGHDK and SYGVNS. The source of this sequence is a human donor in a cohort sampled during active COVID-19. The chain combines TRBV25-1 with TRBJ2-6, with D maybe TRBD2 (5 bases). Material: peripheral blood. The CDR3 nucleotides are TGTGCCAGCAGTGCCGCGGGCAAAGGTGGGGCCAACGTCCTGACTTTC. Translated, it gives CASSAAGKGGANVLTF.